This paragraph covers one TCR beta chain sequence. In this sample, this clone turned up once. Its antigen target is currently unknown. There are no base qualities to consult, and no much larger clone falls within one base. The germline V gene sets CDR1 to MNHNS and CDR2 to SASEGT. The CDR3 holds 16 amino acids from the cysteine to the phenylalanine. Here the CDR3 DNA is all that survives: 48 bases in frame from base 1. V is shortened by 2 bases, J by 9 bases, and the region joining them spans 20 bases. This entry is derived from a study of cytomegalovirus exposure and HLA in healthy donors (dated 2017 in TCRdb). Turning to the overall study: In an earlier analysis of under 750 of the donors, around 290 Gb of sequence data and roughly 100 million unique TCR beta sequences from 150 million to 200 million T cells were reported. The T cell repertoires of 700 or so subjects were profiled by immunosequencing and related to cytomegalovirus serostatus. All discovery cohort repertoires had been generated using a single sequencing platform. HLA typing covered class I and class II loci at four-digit resolution. Donor age, sex, ethnicity and CMV serostatus were collected together with the repertoire data. Among some 400 genotyped donors of the cohort, an average of roughly 230,000 unique TCR beta nucleotide sequences was sequenced per donor, of which roughly 17% were non-productive. Of the 398 genotyped donors, 65% to 90% fell in the genetic ancestry cluster associated with self-reported Caucasian donors. To study patterns of TCR occurrence, a later analysis re-analyzed previously published TCR beta repertoires from 666 donors and added high-resolution HLA genotyping. The study combined high-throughput TCR immunosequencing, statistical association of individual TCRs with disease status, and machine learning to predict cytomegalovirus infection status. The number of typed donors differed by locus: 629-630 for A, B, C, DRB1 and DQB1; 500 to 550 for DQA1; 606 for DPA1; and around 490 for DPB1. Roughly five DR-DQ haplotypes were handled as single units for association and clustering, since linkage in the cohort was strong. Along with the approximately 650-subject first cohort, a separate validation cohort of roughly 110 different subjects was used. The study was designed to test whether signatures of past pathogen exposure could be identified by cataloging public T cell receptors. Rather than using new phenotypic data, the later analysis identified candidate immune exposures from TCR beta sequences and from how often those sequences occurred across donors. A later genetic analysis took genome-wide SNP genotypes for about three fifths of the roughly 670 donors and used that subset as a discovery cohort. An early release covering around 630 HLA-typed donors comprised approximately 300 gigabases of sequencing data and 85 million or so unique TCR sequences. To decide whether each TCR beta V gene segment behaved as functional or pseudogenic, an earlier analysis of nearly 600 of the donors relied on high-throughput TCR beta sequencing.

The cohort comprised some 700 healthy bone marrow donors. At the time of sampling, every cohort member was nominally healthy, though immune exposures that went unrecorded were likely present. The donor tested CMV seronegative, placing the donor among the 350 to 400 seronegative members of the cohort. A peripheral blood sample was provided by each donor, and peripheral blood mononuclear cells were used for TCR beta sequencing. Genomic DNA extraction from the blood cell samples was performed with the Qiagen DNeasy Blood Extraction Kit. Broad study findings and their caveats: The classifier was reported to diagnose cytomegalovirus status with high specificity and sensitivity in both the original cohort and the validation cohort. Broadly in line with IMGT annotations, most TCR beta V segments showed up in productive rearrangements about 87% or about 30% of the time in an earlier analysis of 587 of the donors. Compared with the roughly 700-donor mean, donors in an Asian-associated ancestry cluster had fewer N-insertions in productive TCRs, according to a later genetic analysis. According to a later analysis, TCR association rates differed among HLA loci, with DRB1 alleles showing the most associated TCRs and HLA-C alleles showing the fewest. The earlier analysis of approximately 540 of the donors excluded some 16 rarely observed V segments, including chromosome 9 orphons, because counts were too low. The authors suggested that the approach could potentially be extended to other disease states and immunological phenotypes. A few of the identified cytomegalovirus-associated TCR beta chains were confirmed in vitro to be specific for cytomegalovirus antigens. Assigning TCR associations to individual alleles was difficult when HLA alleles, especially DR and DQ, strongly co-occurred. In a later analysis, several top co-occurrence clusters were reported to appear linked to parvovirus B19, influenza, CMV and Epstein-Barr virus. Because the 87-base-pair reads could not distinguish some IMGT-functional V segments, including TRBV6-2 and TRBV6-3, those segments were excluded. Correlated functional status among segregating V segments might be attributable to linkage disequilibrium, but an unknown experimental factor could not be ruled out. Because HLA typing was missing for some donors at each locus, association tests included only the typed subset. A later analysis found that most CMV-associated TCR beta chains appeared HLA-restricted, with HLA associations seemingly driven largely by CMV exposure. Presence/absence analyses assumed roughly uniform sequencing depth across donors, an assumption that may not hold. Most TCR sequences were observed very rarely across donors, whereas some public TCRs were present in many individuals. At a false discovery rate of 0.05, a later analysis linked 15,000 to 20,000 TCR beta sequences to specific HLA alleles. CMV serostatus was the only immune exposure information available for the cohort. A later genetic analysis associated a missense DCLRE1C variant with V-gene and J-gene trimming of TCR beta chains, and an independent cohort replicated the association. A further reported finding was that TCR beta sequences accurately predicted the HLA-A and HLA-B alleles for most subjects in the first cohort. In a later analysis, HLA-associated TCR beta chains were found to be more clonally expanded and to have lower generation probabilities than equally common non-associated chains. This cohort had only TCR beta chains sequenced, and the lack of alpha or paired-chain data limited which features could be detected. A total of about 150 TCR beta chains were listed by the study as associated with cytomegalovirus. A group of highly shared sequence variants was considered likely to be a technical artifact of the sequencing pipeline.

The method behind the library was the immunoSEQ multiplex PCR assay. For the multiplex PCR, a mixture combining 60 forward primers for TCR Vbeta segments and 13 reverse primers for TCR Jbeta segments was used. Amplification of the CDR3 region of rearranged TCR beta genes was performed with a multiplex PCR assay on genomic DNA. The amplified TCR beta libraries were sequenced on the Illumina HiSeq System as 87-base-pair reads. Under the source paper's analysis protocol: In a later analysis, tens of millions of unique TCR beta chains were counted across the 650 to 750 repertoires, and approximately 9.9 million of these chains were shared by at least two donors. To remove PCR and sequencing errors, raw reads were error-corrected and collapsed into unique sequences using a nearest-neighbor algorithm that merged closely related sequences. V, D and J gene segments were assigned by aligning CDR3 sequences to IMGT reference sequences. For a sequence to be retained, a match of at least six nucleotides to both a V gene segment and a J gene segment was required. A rearrangement was called productive if the CDR3 had no stop codons and remained in frame with V and J, and every other rearrangement was called non-productive. CDR3 was defined by IMGT convention, running from the second conserved V-encoded cysteine to the conserved J-encoded phenylalanine. Sequences without an unambiguous match to a single V gene segment were excluded from the earlier analysis of a few hundred of the donors. In an earlier analysis of around 590 of the donors, a V segment was called functional when productive rearrangements were above 56.7%, and segregating when the standard deviation between donors exceeded 5%. A statistical classification framework was built to diagnose cytomegalovirus status from the catalog of TCR beta chain sequences. V and J gene assignment, in a later analysis, came from comparing TCR nucleotide sequences with IMGT/GENE-DB human TR gene sequences. In a later analysis, CDR3 sequences and most-parsimonious VDJ recombination scenarios were assigned using the TCRdist pipeline. A later analysis defined each TCR beta chain by its CDR3 amino acid sequence plus V-gene family, and excluded reads lacking a unique V-gene family. A later analysis removed 550 to 700 highly shared, low-generation-probability nucleotide sequences to deal with suspected cross-contamination and a sequencing artifact. For each public chain, a later analysis derived a clonal expansion index from normalized ranks of inferred template counts within each repertoire. Generation probabilities in a later analysis came from a VDJ recombination model fitted to out-of-frame rearrangements, and those results were checked against IGoR. A later analysis scored TCR-TCR, TCR-HLA and TCR-CMV co-occurrence with hypergeometric tests, applying a repertoire-size bias correction to TCR pairs. False discovery rates were estimated in a later analysis by permuting HLA or CMV assignments 20 times. In a later analysis, co-occurring TCRs were grouped using DBSCAN, and TCRdist sequence similarity was added for clustering within HLA-allele-positive subsets. Co-occurrence clustering excluded repertoires with fewer than 30,000 or more than 120,000 public chains, plus five with anomalous nucleotide sharing. The table comes from immuneACCESS by way of TCRdb, which keeps in-frame sequences with V and J called. Part of the clones is missing from these tables; in studies checked, under half for an unresolved V gene and the rest for unknown reasons. V and J calls and clone size are as listed in that table; D and trimming were resolved from the DNA. Within this sample are about 150,000 clones, with 70% to 80% of them counted one time only. The top ten clones comprise 2% to 2.5% of the sample.

The sample consisted of PBMCs. The receptor was isolated from a man aged 30 to 45 in good health and CMV-seronegative. The chain is assembled from TRBV6-1 and TRBJ2-1; possibly the D gene is TRBD2, per 5 matching bases. The bases are TGTGCCAGCAGTGAATTAAACGGGGTTGGATCGTCTGAGCAGTTCTTC. It translates to CASSELNGVGSSEQFF.